This T cell receptor beta chain is drawn from a study of OX40 agonist ivuxolimab in advanced cancers. There are 15 residues in the CDR3. Looked up from germline, CDR1 is SGHTA and CDR2 is FQGNSA. V trimming: 3 bases; J trimming: 5 bases; junction bases outside the gene matches: 9. Measured with immunoSEQ multiplex PCR; TCRdb has only the in-frame clones, and not every one. The table includes approximately 60,000 clones, around 87% detected once. The material was CD4+ or CD8+ T cells sorted from blood, obtained in a trial of the OX40 agonist ivuxolimab. This sequence originates from an adult with an advanced solid tumor such as melanoma, head and neck, liver or kidney cancer. The chain joins TRBV7-2 to TRBJ2-7; 8 bases are shared with TRBD1. The CDR3 protein is CASSFSGAGGHEQYF. The CDR3 DNA sequence: TGTGCCAGCAGCTTCTCCGGCGCAGGGGGCCACGAGCAGTACTTC.